This T cell receptor (beta chain) derives from a study of vaccination effects on CD4 cells after COVID-19 (dated by TCRdb to 2021 to 2024). About the study as a whole: The ViraFEST assay stimulated PBMC with viral peptide pools and then used TCR sequencing to identify antigen-specific CD4+ T cell clonotypes by expansion. Participants received two doses of either the BNT162b2 or the mRNA-1273 mRNA SARS-CoV-2 vaccine. Each well held two million PBMC cultured in IMDM containing approximately 5.2% human AB serum, roughly 10 IU/ml IL-2 and gentamicin, along with about 9.5 ug/ml peptides. SARS-CoV-2 spike-specific CD4+ TCR repertoires from before and after mRNA vaccination were compared in COVID-19 convalescent patients and in infection-naive vaccine recipients. The full study included over 8 COVID-19 convalescent patients and a few SARS-CoV-2-naive healthy vaccine recipients. In the study, cultures from other donors were sequenced using the Oncomine TCR Beta short-read assay on an Illumina iSeq 100. The research as a whole found: Among healthy vaccine recipients, nearly all vaccine-induced clones were SARS-CoV-2 mono-reactive, and only 1 of 255 was cross-reactive with common cold coronaviruses. Both infection-induced and vaccine-induced clones contracted markedly at late post-vaccination timepoints, which is consistent with waning T cell responses. The study was limited by a small number of convalescent patients and lacked early post-infection timepoints.

V is clipped by 3 bases and J by 4 bases, and the sequence between their germline boundaries is 18 bases long. CDR1 GTSNPN and CDR2 SVGIG are derived from the germline V gene (reference sequence). Including the terminal cysteine and phenylalanine, the CDR3 comprises 15 residues. Only CDR3 DNA is held: 45 bases, read in frame from base 1. The library came from the immunoSEQ multiplex PCR assay. DNA from the cultured, isolated CD4+ T cells was subjected to TCR beta CDR3 sequencing. Per the original workflow: Non-productive TCR sequences were removed and reads were trimmed to the CDR3 region, keeping CDR3s of at least 7 amino acids. The MANAFEST web app was used to pick out antigen-specific clonotypes by comparing their expansion in peptide wells with that in reference cultures. Positive clones required FDR<0.05 expansion versus reference and all other wells, odds ratio above 5, and frequency above 0.1% in two replicate wells. Cross-reactive clonotypes were defined as significantly expanded in SARS-CoV-2 spike wells and in at least one common cold coronavirus spike condition. CDR3 similarity was assessed by Levenshtein distance using the stringdist R package, and unrooted trees were constructed with ape in R 3.6.1. What TCRdb holds here is the immuneACCESS table cut down to in-frame rearrangements. Part of the clones is not present; checked against another copy, under half of the missing clones reflect an unresolved V gene, and the others are unexplained. V, J and clone size are taken as reported in that table, and D and trimming were inferred from the DNA itself. This sample lists about 38,000 clones; 82% were detected once. The top ten hold 2.5% to 3.5% of the sample.

Comment on this clone: The antigen this receptor binds is unknown. The input lacks base qualities; no much larger clone sits a single base away.

After 10 days of culture, CD4+ T cells were isolated with the EasySep CD4+ T cell isolation kit. None of the healthy vaccine recipients had a prior SARS-CoV-2 infection, which was confirmed by nucleocapsid antibody tests that came back negative both before and after vaccination. Half of the culture medium was replaced with fresh IL-2-containing medium on days 3 and 7. Unless otherwise noted, each peptide stimulation condition was cultured in triplicate wells. Using Ficoll-Paque Plus gradient centrifugation, PBMC were separated from whole blood and then either used fresh or cryopreserved at -140C. The QIAamp micro DNA kit was used to extract genomic DNA from the cultured CD4+ T cells.

Material: CD4+ T cells from PBMCs cultured without peptide, obtained before COVID-19 vaccination. The sequence came from a human donor who received a COVID-19 vaccine. The rearranged segments are TRBV30 and TRBJ1-2; too little of a D gene remains to name it. In nucleotides, the sequence is TGTGCCTGGAGGGCGACAACTGAAAAGGGCTATGGCTACACCTTC. It encodes CAWRATTEKGYGYTF.